The 24 T cell receptor beta chains given below trace back to one sample, sequenced in a study of STAT3 mutations in large granular lymphocyte leukemia. Produced via immunoSEQ multiplex PCR; TCRdb's table is partial and in-frame only. This repertoire shows 12,000 or so clones, over 75% found once; its top ten account for about 90%. The antigens these receptors bind are not known. Findings and caveats of the study: In T-cell large granular lymphocyte leukemia, about half of patients showed multiple immunodominant subclonotypes.

The sample taken for sequencing was peripheral blood mononuclear cells. The origin of the receptors is an elderly man with T-cell large granular lymphocyte leukemia. Some clones in this sample may be carry-over from other donors' samples.

This sequence joins TRBV11-3 and TRBJ1-6; D unresolved. The CDR3 has 13 amino acids. Germline V CDR1 and CDR2: SGHNT, YENEEA. V lost 4 bases and J lost 6, with 7 bases in between. CDR3 in DNA: TGTGCCAGCAGCTCCCGGTTTAATTCACCCCTCCACTTT. Translated, it gives CASSSRFNSPLHF.

This chain connects TRBV9 to TRBJ2-2, with unresolved D. This CDR3 contains 12 residues. The V gene's germline CDR1 is SGDLS and CDR2 YYNGEE. The V end was cut by 6 bases, the J end by 6 bases, with 9 bases between. This chain's CDR3 is CASTPGAGELFF. As DNA, the CDR3 is TGTGCCAGCACCCCTGGGGCCGGGGAGCTGTTTTTT.

The chain employs TRBV9 and TRBJ2-5; D ambiguous. In germline, CDR1 is SGDLS, CDR2 YYNGEE. The CDR3 loop spans 13 amino acids. V lost 0 bases, J lost 3 bases, and 6 bases lay in between. The CDR3 sequence: CASSVDIEETQYF. The CDR3 nucleotides are TGTGCCAGCAGCGTAGATATAGAAGAGACCCAGTACTTC.

V usage is TRBV18 and J usage is TRBJ1-2; D is unclear. The CDR3 runs 13 residues. Germline CDR1 is KGHSH and CDR2 is LQKENI. Trimming stripped 3 bases from V and 0 bases from J, with 5 bases between. As DNA, the CDR3 is TGTGCCAGCTCACCGGGCCCTAACTATGGCTACACCTTC. Protein product: CASSPGPNYGYTF.

This clone was detected only once. The chain recombines TRBV5-8 with TRBJ1-2; D possibly corresponds to TRBD1 (6 bases). This CDR3 is built from 13 residues. V was pared by 0 bases and J by 6 bases, with 9 bases between. The germline V gene has CDR1 SGHTS and CDR2 YDEGEE. The CDR3 nucleotides read TGTGCCAGCAGCTTGGGGGGGCCCAATGGCTACACCTTC. It codes for CASSLGGPNGYTF. Combining the CDR3 with reference TRBV5-8 and TRBJ1-2 gives the whole variable domain EAGVTQSPTHLIKTRGQQATLRCSPISGHTSVYWYQQALGLGLQFLLWYDEGEERNRGNFPPRFSGRQFPNYSSELNVNALELEDSALYLCASSLGGPNGYTFGSGTRLTVV.

The V and J genes are TRBV6-5 and TRBJ1-5, with 10 positions matching TRBD1. Germline assignment: CDR1 MNHEY and CDR2 SVGAGI. Unmatched junction bases numbered 2, after V lost 6 bases and J lost 0 bases. The length of the CDR3 is 15 residues. CDR3 coding DNA: TGTGCCAGCAGGACAGGGGGCTATAGCAATCAGCCCCAGCATTTT. It yields the protein CASRTGGYSNQPQHF.

V and J are TRBV7-2 and TRBJ1-5; maybe TRBD1 (6 bases). Germline values: CDR1 SGHTA, CDR2 FQGNSA. V was cut by 5 bases and J by 1 base, with 15 bases left in between. The CDR3 is made up of 16 amino acids. This chain's CDR3 is CASSHGQSRSNQPQHF. DNA for the CDR3: TGTGCCAGCAGCCATGGACAGTCTAGGAGCAATCAGCCCCAGCATTTT.

This chain connects TRBV5-1 to TRBJ2-7; 7 bases match TRBD1. Per the germline V gene, CDR1 is SGHRS and CDR2 is YFSETQ. V was clipped by 0 bases and J by 3 bases; unmatched bases: 6. This CDR3 is 15 amino acids long. CDR3 DNA: TGCGCCAGCAGCTTGGCCGGGACAGATTTCTACGAGCAGTACTTC. Its protein product is CASSLAGTDFYEQYF.

The table lists this clone with a count of one. The chain combines TRBV12-5 with TRBJ2-5, with 10 bases identical to TRBD2. After removal of 6 bases from V and 7 bases from J, the junction contained 5 bases not matched to a gene. Germline values: CDR1 LGHNT, CDR2 FRNRAP. CDR3 length: 13 residues. CDR3 protein: CASGLSGGLTQYF. The CDR3 coding sequence is TGTGCTAGTGGCCTTAGCGGGGGGTTGACCCAGTACTTC.

The chain recombines TRBV7-8 with TRBJ2-5; D is possibly TRBD1 or TRBD2 (7 bases each). The CDR3 covers 17 residues. Germline values: CDR1 SGHVS, CDR2 FQNEAQ. The V end was cut by 1 base, the J end by 6 bases, with 21 bases between. CDR3 nucleotide sequence: TGTGCCAGCAGCTTAGAAGGGGGGGAGGGGGCAAAGAAGACCCAGTACTTC. Protein: CASSLEGGEGAKKTQYF.

The chain uses TRBV4-1 and TRBJ1-6; D uncertain. V was trimmed by 0 bases and J by 9 bases, leaving 12 bases between them. Germline V lookup: CDR1 MGHRA, CDR2 YSYEKL. CDR3 length equals 15 residues. CDR3 in DNA: TGCGCCAGCAGCCAAGAAGACATTCCGGGTTCACCCCTCCACTTT. Residues: CASSQEDIPGSPLHF.

The V gene is TRBV18, the J gene TRBJ1-1, with 7 bases matching TRBD1. With 3 bases clipped from V and 5 bases from J, the junction kept 9 bases outside the gene matches. In germline, CDR1 is KGHSH, CDR2 LQKENI. The CDR3 spans 15 residues. The CDR3 DNA follows: TGTGCCAGCTCACCTAGGCAGGGGGTCGAGACTGAAGCTTTCTTT. Protein product: CASSPRQGVETEAFF.

The chain links TRBV4-3 to TRBJ2-5; D uncertain. The germline gives CDR1 LGHNA, CDR2 YSLEER. This CDR3 is built from 17 residues. Deletions cut 1 base from V and 5 bases from J, with 20 bases between. The CDR3 bases are TGCGCCAGCAGCCAAGGTGACGGCCAAGGGTGGCGGGAGACCCAGTACTTC. This encodes CASSQGDGQGWRETQYF.

This clone was counted a few times. The chain has TRBV9 and TRBJ1-3; D uncertain. The V gene lost 4 bases and the J gene lost 7 bases, with 21 bases spanning the gap. Per germline, CDR1 SGDLS and CDR2 YYNGEE. The CDR3 spans 16 residues. DNA of the CDR3: TGTGCCAGCAGCCCCTTTGACTCGGGTAAGCGGAACACCATATATTTT. Translating it yields CASSPFDSGKRNTIYF.

J is TRBJ2-7 and V is TRBV15; 7 nucleotides match TRBD1. CDR3 length: 14 residues. V lost 3 bases and J lost 0; bases outside the gene matches: 2. Germline CDR1 and CDR2: LNHNV and YYDKDF (reference sequence). The CDR3 bases are TGTGCCACCAGCAGGGGGGACAGCTCCTACGAGCAGTACTTC. As protein: CATSRGDSSYEQYF.

This chain connects TRBV2 to TRBJ1-2, with TRBD1 matching 7 bases. The CDR3 runs 13 residues. The V gene's germline CDR1 is SNHLY and CDR2 FYNNEI. V shed 6 bases, J shed 8 bases, and the junction held 9 bases outside the gene matches. CDR3 sequence (DNA): TGTGCCAGCAGGGAGGAGGGGGCTTTGGGCTACACCTTC. Translation: CASREEGALGYTF.

The chain combines TRBV11-2 with TRBJ2-3; 10 bases match TRBD1. The CDR3 length is 12 residues. Germline V gives CDR1 SGHAT, CDR2 FQNNGV. V trimming: 5 bases; J trimming: 15 bases; junction bases outside the gene matches: 8. The CDR3 here is CASSPEGTGVYF. Written as DNA, the CDR3 is TGTGCCAGCAGCCCAGAGGGGACAGGGGTATATTTT. The full variable domain, its missing parts supplied by reference TRBV11-2 and TRBJ2-3, is EAGVAQSPRYKIIEKRQSVAFWCNPISGHATLYWYQQILGQGPKLLIQFQNNGVVDDSQLPKDRFSAERLKGVDSTLKIQPAKLEDSAVYLCASSPEGTGVYFGPGTRLTVL.

The rearrangement uses TRBV4-3 and TRBJ1-5; 12 bases fit TRBD1. This CDR3 region has 19 residues. The germline V gene encodes CDR1 LGHNA and CDR2 YSLEER. After removal of 0 bases from V and 7 bases from J, the junction contained 13 bases not matched to a gene. The CDR3 sequence is CASSQDLISGTGGGQPQHF. The CDR3 nucleotides are TGCGCCAGCAGCCAAGATCTGATTAGTGGGACAGGGGGCGGCCAGCCCCAGCATTTT.

V and J are TRBV5-1 and TRBJ1-1, with a possible D match to TRBD1 (6 bases). Germline CDR1 is SGHRS and CDR2 is YFSETQ. This CDR3 comprises 14 residues. Between the trimmed V and J ends, which lost 4 bases and 3 bases, there was a span of 13 bases. CDR3 amino acids: CASSTGQTDTEAFF. CDR3 coding DNA: TGCGCCAGCAGCACCGGACAGACCGACACTGAAGCTTTCTTT.

This chain joins TRBV7-9 and TRBJ2-7, with TRBD1 matching over 9 bases. CDR1 and CDR2 from the germline V gene are SEHNR and FQNEAQ (reference sequence). The J segment lost 7 bases and the V segment lost 4 bases, leaving 5 bases of the junction unmatched. The CDR3 spans 13 residues. CDR3 DNA: TGTGCCAGCAGCTCCACCGGACAGGGGGAGCAGTACTTC. Protein: CASSSTGQGEQYF.

The gene calls are TRBV29-1 and TRBJ2-3, with 8 nucleotides matching TRBD1. V shed 3 bases, J shed 6 bases, and the junction held 11 bases outside the gene matches. In germline, CDR1 is SQVTM, CDR2 ANQGSEA. The CDR3 spans 15 residues. This CDR3 is CSVEGDRWNIDTQYF. Here the CDR3 DNA reads TGCAGCGTTGAGGGGGACAGGTGGAATATTGATACGCAGTATTTT.

J is TRBJ1-1 and V is TRBV7-9, with a possible D match to TRBD1 (5 bases). This CDR3 is built from 14 residues. CDR1 is SEHNR, CDR2 FQNEAQ, per germline (reference sequence). With 6 bases removed from V and 3 bases from J, the gap between germline ends came to 14 bases. The CDR3 region is CASSGGRVDTEAFF. The DNA of the CDR3 is TGTGCCAGCAGTGGGGGGAGGGTGGACACTGAAGCTTTCTTT.

With respect to this clone: Mismatch with germline at one junction end may stem from a read error. V is TRBV7-7 and J is TRBJ2-7, with 7 bases fitting TRBD1. CDR3 length equals 13 residues. The germline CDR1 and CDR2 sequences are SSHAT and FNYEAQ (reference sequence). CDR3 in amino acids: CASSIGQANEQYF. The DNA of the CDR3 is TGTGCTAGCAGCATCGGACAGGCCAACGAGCAGTACTTC.

The genes are TRBV5-1 and TRBJ1-2; D not certain. In germline, CDR1 is SGHRS, CDR2 YFSETQ. Trimming pared 6 bases from V and 4 bases from J, leaving 16 bases between. The CDR3 extends over 14 amino acids. CDR3 region: CASTEVNGIYGYTF. DNA of the CDR3: TGCGCCAGCACCGAAGTGAACGGGATCTATGGCTACACCTTC.